The TCR beta chain under discussion was sequenced for a study of shared clonotypes between healthy human individuals. TCRdb's table, derived via immunoSEQ multiplex PCR, lists solely in-frame clones and lacks some. The sample shows about 1.1 million clones, about 80% of them seen only once. The germline V gene has CDR1 SQVTM and CDR2 ANQGSEA. The CDR3 runs 11 residues. After removal of 7 bases from V and 8 bases from J, the junction contained 4 bases not matched to a gene. Healthy and HIV-negative, the adult donors had no recent acute infections or vaccinations. The chain combines TRBV29-1 with TRBJ1-1; 10 nucleotides match TRBD1. The origin of this receptor is a man between 18 and 35 years old in good health. Some clones in this sample may be carry-over from other donors' samples. Sequenced sample: memory CD4+ T cells from PBMCs. As to subset: CD45RA-negative fraction. The CDR3 reads CSGSDRGEAFF. The CDR3 DNA reads TGCAGCGGATCGGACAGGGGGGAAGCTTTCTTT. Drawing the rest from reference TRBV29-1 and TRBJ1-1, the complete variable domain is SAVISQKPSRDICQRGTSLTIQCQVDSQVTMMFWYRQQPGQSLTLIATANQGSEATYESGFVIDKFPISRPNLTFSTLTVSNMSPEDSSIYLCSGSDRGEAFFGQGTRLTVV.